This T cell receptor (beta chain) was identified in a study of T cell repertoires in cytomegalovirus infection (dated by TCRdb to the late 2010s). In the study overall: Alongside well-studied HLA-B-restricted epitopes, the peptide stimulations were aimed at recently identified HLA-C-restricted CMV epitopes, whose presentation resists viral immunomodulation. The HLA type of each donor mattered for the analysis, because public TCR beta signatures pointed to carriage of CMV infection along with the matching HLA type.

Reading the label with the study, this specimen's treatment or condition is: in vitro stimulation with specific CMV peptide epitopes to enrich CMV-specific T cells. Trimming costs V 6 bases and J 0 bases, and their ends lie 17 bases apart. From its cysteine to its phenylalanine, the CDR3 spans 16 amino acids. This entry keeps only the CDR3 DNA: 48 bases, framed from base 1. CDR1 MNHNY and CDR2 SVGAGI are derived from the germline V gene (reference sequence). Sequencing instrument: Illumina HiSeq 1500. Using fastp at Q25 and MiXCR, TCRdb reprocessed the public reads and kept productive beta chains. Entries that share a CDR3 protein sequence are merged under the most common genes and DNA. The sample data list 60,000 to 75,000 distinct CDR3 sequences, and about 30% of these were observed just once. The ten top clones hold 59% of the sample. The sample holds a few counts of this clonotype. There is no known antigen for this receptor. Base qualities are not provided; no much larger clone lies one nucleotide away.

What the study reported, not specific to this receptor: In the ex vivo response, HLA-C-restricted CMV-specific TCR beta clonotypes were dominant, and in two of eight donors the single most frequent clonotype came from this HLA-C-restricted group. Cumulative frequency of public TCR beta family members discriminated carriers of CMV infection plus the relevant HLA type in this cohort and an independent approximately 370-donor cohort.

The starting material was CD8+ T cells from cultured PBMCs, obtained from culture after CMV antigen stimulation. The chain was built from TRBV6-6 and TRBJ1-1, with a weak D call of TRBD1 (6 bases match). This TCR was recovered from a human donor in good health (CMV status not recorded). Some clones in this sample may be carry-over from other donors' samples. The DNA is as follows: TGTGCCAGCAGGAGCCGGGACACTTTTATGAACACTGAAGCTTTCTTT. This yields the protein CASRSRDTFMNTEAFF.